These T cell receptor beta chains were read from a single sample in a study of Ad26.COV2.S vaccination and SARS-CoV-2 variants. Produced via immunoSEQ multiplex PCR; TCRdb's table is partial and in-frame only. The table records hundreds of thousands of clones, about 88% of them present only once. This specimen was peripheral blood, taken in a trial of Ad26.COV2.S vaccine versus placebo. The source is a person aged 18-65 years who received the Ad26.COV2.S COVID-19 vaccine or a placebo. Each CDR3 is given with its conserved first and last residue. A D gene is named only where the DNA matches it firmly. A row's size may be missing; if present it is once, few, many or a size class.

clone_size,j_call,d_call,v_call,cdr3_aa,cdr3_nt
NA,TRBJ2-5,TRBD2,TRBV11-3,CASSSGTSGGLRETQYF,TGTGCCAGCAGCTCCGGGACTAGCGGGGGACTCCGGGAGACCCAGTACTTC
NA,TRBJ1-1,NA,TRBV9,CASSARMNTEAFF,TGTGCCAGCAGCGCAAGGATGAACACTGAAGCTTTCTTT
NA,TRBJ2-5,NA,TRBV5-1,CASSFQGLIQETQYF,TGCGCCAGCAGCTTTCAGGGTTTGATCCAAGAGACCCAGTACTTC
NA,TRBJ2-7,NA,TRBV10-1,CASSEMLGYEQYF,TGCGCCAGCAGTGAGATGTTGGGCTACGAGCAGTACTTC
few,TRBJ2-7,NA,TRBV10-2,CASSEVRDYEQYF,TGCGCCAGCAGTGAGGTCAGGGACTACGAGCAGTACTTC
few,TRBJ1-5,NA,TRBV6-6,CASSYRDNQPQHF,TGTGCCAGCAGTTACAGGGACAATCAGCCCCAGCATTTT
NA,TRBJ2-2,NA,TRBV6-2/TRBV6-3,CASSPSSGTGELFF,TGTGCCAGCAGTCCCAGTTCGGGGACCGGGGAGCTGTTTTTT
NA,TRBJ2-7,NA,TRBV29-1,CSVGGTPYEQYF,TGCAGCGTTGGCGGGACCCCCTACGAGCAGTACTTC
few,TRBJ2-7,NA,TRBV18,CASSPRTDTYEQYF,TGTGCCAGCTCACCTCGGACCGATACCTACGAGCAGTACTTC
NA,TRBJ1-1,NA,TRBV19,CASSIVGDTEAFF,TGTGCCAGTAGTATAGTGGGGGACACTGAAGCTTTCTTT
NA,TRBJ1-5,NA,TRBV10-3,CAISEGSGMGQPQHF,TGTGCCATCAGTGAGGGGAGTGGGATGGGTCAGCCCCAGCATTTT
NA,TRBJ2-7,NA,TRBV28,CASSLQGADEQYF,TGTGCCAGCAGCCTACAGGGTGCCGACGAGCAGTACTTC
NA,TRBJ2-7,NA,TRBV7-9,CASSLTQGYEQYF,TGTGCCAGCAGCTTAACTCAGGGGTACGAGCAGTACTTC
NA,TRBJ2-3,TRBD2,TRBV10-3,CASGGARDTQYF,TGTGCCAGCGGGGGGGCCCGAGATACGCAGTATTTT
NA,TRBJ2-4,NA,TRBV4-3,CASSPTDLAKNIQYF,TGCGCCAGCAGCCCCACAGATCTAGCCAAAAACATTCAGTACTTC
NA,TRBJ1-5,NA,TRBV19,CASSIGVTSNQPQHF,TGTGCCAGTAGTATAGGAGTTACTAGCAATCAGCCCCAGCATTTT
NA,TRBJ2-7,NA,TRBV5-1,CASSRGEGDDYEQYF,TGCGCCAGCAGCCGTGGGGAAGGGGATGACTACGAGCAGTACTTC
NA,TRBJ2-1,NA,TRBV7-2,CASSLASDRQFF,TGTGCCAGCAGCTTAGCCTCAGACAGGCAGTTCTTC
NA,TRBJ2-7,NA,TRBV7-8,CASSQRQSSYEQYF,TGTGCCAGCAGCCAAAGACAGAGCTCCTACGAGCAGTACTTC
NA,TRBJ2-1,NA,TRBV9,CASSVVGPYNEQFF,TGTGCCAGCAGCGTGGTTGGGCCCTACAATGAGCAGTTCTTC
NA,TRBJ2-3,TRBD2,TRBV7-8,CASSLEGGLAGWDTQYF,TGTGCCAGCAGCTTAGAAGGAGGACTAGCGGGGTGGGATACGCAGTATTTT
NA,TRBJ2-7,TRBD1,TRBV6-5,CASSSYSRGLYEQYF,TGTGCCAGCAGTTCCTACTCCAGGGGGCTCTACGAGCAGTACTTC
NA,TRBJ2-6,TRBD1,TRBV19,CASSRVTGVSGANVLTF,TGTGCCAGTAGTAGGGTGACAGGGGTCTCTGGGGCCAACGTCCTGACTTTC
NA,TRBJ1-4,NA,TRBV21-1,CASSKSSEAAVF,TGTGCCAGCAGCAAATCATCAGAAGCAGCTGTTTTT
NA,TRBJ2-3,NA,TRBV30,CAWSVTRGSTQYF,TGTGCCTGGAGTGTAACCAGGGGCTCTACGCAGTATTTT
NA,TRBJ1-2,NA,TRBV28,CASSFRGNGYTF,TGTGCCAGCAGTTTCAGGGGCAATGGCTACACCTTC
few,TRBJ1-2,TRBD1,TRBV27,CASSIRQGAFYGYTF,TGTGCCAGCAGTATAAGACAGGGGGCGTTCTATGGCTACACCTTC
NA,TRBJ2-7,NA,TRBV10-3,CATLESKWVDEQYF,TGTGCCACCTTAGAGAGTAAGTGGGTGGACGAGCAGTACTTC
once,TRBJ2-4,NA,TRBV5-1,CASMGEMGNIQYF,TGCGCCAGCATGGGGGAGATGGGAAACATTCAGTACTTC
NA,TRBJ2-7,TRBD1,TRBV6-1,CASSPGTGMYF,TGTGCCAGCAGTCCCGGGACAGGGATGTACTTC
NA,TRBJ1-4,NA,TRBV6-5,CASSYTGFEKLFF,TGTGCCAGCAGTTACACGGGTTTCGAAAAACTGTTTTTT
NA,TRBJ2-5,NA,TRBV6-2/TRBV6-3,CASSYGQETQYF,TGTGCCAGCAGTTACGGTCAGGAGACCCAGTACTTC
NA,TRBJ1-5,TRBD1,TRBV27,CASSLSRQGGNQPQHF,TGTGCCAGCAGTTTATCGCGACAGGGCGGCAATCAGCCCCAGCATTTT
NA,TRBJ1-3,NA,TRBV7-6,CASSPGLPSSGNTIYF,TGTGCCAGCAGCCCAGGACTCCCGAGCTCTGGAAACACCATATATTTT
NA,TRBJ2-3,TRBD2,TRBV7-8,CASSLVYEGGDTQYF,TGTGCCAGCAGCTTAGTCTATGAGGGAGGGGATACGCAGTATTTT
NA,TRBJ2-1,TRBD1,TRBV24-1,CATSEVVGQGNNEQFF,TGTGCCACCAGTGAAGTGGTGGGACAGGGCAACAATGAGCAGTTCTTC
few,TRBJ2-1,TRBD2,TRBV6-5,CASRGTSGGNEQFF,TGTGCCAGCAGGGGGACTAGCGGGGGCAATGAGCAGTTCTTC
NA,TRBJ1-1,NA,TRBV7-8,CASSLVEYTEAFF,TGTGCCAGCAGCTTAGTAGAGTACACTGAAGCTTTCTTT
NA,TRBJ2-1,NA,TRBV5-4,CASRSSYNEQFF,TGTGCCAGCCGGAGTTCCTACAATGAGCAGTTCTTC
NA,TRBJ1-4,NA,TRBV14,CASSQGSQGGGKLFF,TGTGCCAGCAGCCAAGGGTCACAGGGTGGCGGAAAACTGTTTTTT
NA,TRBJ2-1,NA,TRBV2,CAAKDSYNEQFF,TGTGCCGCAAAGGACAGTTACAATGAGCAGTTCTTC
NA,TRBJ1-2,NA,TRBV5-4,CASSLEGLGGYTF,TGTGCCAGCAGCTTGGAAGGTTTAGGCGGCTACACCTTC
NA,TRBJ2-1,TRBD2,TRBV9,CASSVEGTSVSYNEQFF,TGTGCCAGCAGCGTAGAAGGGACTAGTGTGTCCTACAATGAGCAGTTCTTC
few,TRBJ2-7,TRBD2,TRBV7-2,CASSSAGTSGYEQYF,TGTGCCAGCAGCTCCGCCGGGACTAGCGGCTACGAGCAGTACTTC
few,TRBJ1-2,NA,TRBV9,CASSPNPGPRGYTF,TGTGCCAGCAGCCCCAACCCGGGGCCTAGGGGCTACACCTTC
once,TRBJ1-2,NA,TRBV5-1,CASSLAIKAQPLRGYTF,TGCGCCAGCAGCTTGGCCATCAAGGCCCAGCCACTTAGGGGCTACACCTTC
NA,TRBJ2-1,NA,TRBV7-8,CASSFGASVPLYEQFF,TGTGCCAGCAGCTTTGGGGCTAGCGTGCCCCTGTACGAGCAGTTCTTC
NA,TRBJ2-7,NA,TRBV9,CASSVGGGVGLGIYEQYF,TGTGCCAGCAGCGTAGGGGGCGGGGTCGGCTTGGGTATCTACGAGCAGTACTTC
NA,TRBJ1-2,NA,TRBV5-4,CASSLGGGVGYTF,TGTGCCAGCAGCTTAGGAGGGGGAGTTGGCTACACCTTC
once,TRBJ2-1,NA,TRBV19,CASSIDHRDFVNEQFF,TGTGCCAGTAGTATAGATCACAGGGATTTTGTTAATGAGCAGTTCTTC
NA,TRBJ2-5,NA,TRBV19,CASRAGAYQETQYF,TGTGCCAGTAGGGCAGGGGCCTACCAAGAGACCCAGTACTTC
NA,TRBJ2-3,TRBD2,TRBV7-6,CASSSPRGGLAVDADTQYF,TGTGCCAGCAGCTCCCCCCGGGGCGGCCTAGCGGTGGATGCAGATACGCAGTATTTT
NA,TRBJ2-3,NA,TRBV7-2,CASSLTTIPAQYF,TGTGCCAGCAGCCTCACGACAATTCCTGCGCAGTATTTT
NA,TRBJ2-2,TRBD1,TRBV28,CASNTQGQGVPAGELFF,TGTGCCAGCAACACCCAGGGACAGGGGGTTCCGGCCGGGGAGCTGTTTTTT
NA,TRBJ2-7,NA,TRBV7-9,CASSNRDKAYEQYF,TGTGCCAGCAGCAACCGGGACAAGGCCTACGAGCAGTACTTC